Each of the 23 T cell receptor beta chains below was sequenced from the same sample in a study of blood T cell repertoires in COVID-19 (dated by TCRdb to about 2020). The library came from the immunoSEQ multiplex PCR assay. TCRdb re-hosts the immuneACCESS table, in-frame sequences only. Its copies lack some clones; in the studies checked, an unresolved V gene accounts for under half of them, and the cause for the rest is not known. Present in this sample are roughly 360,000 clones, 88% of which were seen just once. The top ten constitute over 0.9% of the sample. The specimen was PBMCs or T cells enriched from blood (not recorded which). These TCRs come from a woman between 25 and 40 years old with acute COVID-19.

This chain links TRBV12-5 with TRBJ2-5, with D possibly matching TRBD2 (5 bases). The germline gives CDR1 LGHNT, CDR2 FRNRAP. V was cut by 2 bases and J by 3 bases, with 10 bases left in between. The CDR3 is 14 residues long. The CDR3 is CASGLPQLEETQYF. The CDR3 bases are TGTGCTAGTGGTTTGCCTCAACTAGAAGAGACCCAGTACTTC.

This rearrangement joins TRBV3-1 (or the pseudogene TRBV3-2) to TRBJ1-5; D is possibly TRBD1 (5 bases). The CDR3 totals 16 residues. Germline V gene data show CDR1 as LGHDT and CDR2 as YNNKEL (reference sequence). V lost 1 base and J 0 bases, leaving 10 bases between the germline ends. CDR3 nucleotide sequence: TGTGCCAGCAGCCAAGGAGGAGGGGCTAGCAATCAGCCCCAGCATTTT. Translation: CASSQGGGASNQPQHF.

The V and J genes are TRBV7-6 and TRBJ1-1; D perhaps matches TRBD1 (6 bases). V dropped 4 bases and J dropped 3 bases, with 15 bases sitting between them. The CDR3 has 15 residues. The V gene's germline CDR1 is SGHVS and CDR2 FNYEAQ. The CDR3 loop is CASSSVRGRDTEAFF. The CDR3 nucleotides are TGTGCCAGCAGCTCCGTCAGGGGTCGTGACACTGAAGCTTTCTTT.

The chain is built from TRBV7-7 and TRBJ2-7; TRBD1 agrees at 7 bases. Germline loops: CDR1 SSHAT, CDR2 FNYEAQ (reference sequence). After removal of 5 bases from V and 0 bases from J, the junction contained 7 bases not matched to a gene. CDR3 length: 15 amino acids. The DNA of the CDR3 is TGTGCCAGCAGCCTTCAGACAGGGAGCTCCTACGAGCAGTACTTC. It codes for CASSLQTGSSYEQYF.

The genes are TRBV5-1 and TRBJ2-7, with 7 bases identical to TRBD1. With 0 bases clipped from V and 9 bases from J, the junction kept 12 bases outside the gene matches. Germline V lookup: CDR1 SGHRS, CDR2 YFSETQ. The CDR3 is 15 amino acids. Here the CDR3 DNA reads TGCGCCAGCAGCTTGGCGCCAACAGGGGTGGATGCGCAGTACTTC. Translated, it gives CASSLAPTGVDAQYF.

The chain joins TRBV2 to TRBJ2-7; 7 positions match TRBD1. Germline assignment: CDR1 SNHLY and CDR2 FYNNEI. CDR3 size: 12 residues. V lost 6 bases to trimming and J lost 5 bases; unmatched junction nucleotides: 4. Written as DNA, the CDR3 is TGTGCCAGCAGCGGGACAGTTAACGAGCAGTACTTC. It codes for CASSGTVNEQYF.

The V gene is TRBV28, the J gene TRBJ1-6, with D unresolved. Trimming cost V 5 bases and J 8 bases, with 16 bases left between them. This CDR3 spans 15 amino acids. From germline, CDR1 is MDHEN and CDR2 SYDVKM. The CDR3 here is CASSPAGQMDSPLHF. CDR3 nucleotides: TGTGCCAGCAGTCCAGCGGGTCAGATGGATTCACCCCTCCACTTT.

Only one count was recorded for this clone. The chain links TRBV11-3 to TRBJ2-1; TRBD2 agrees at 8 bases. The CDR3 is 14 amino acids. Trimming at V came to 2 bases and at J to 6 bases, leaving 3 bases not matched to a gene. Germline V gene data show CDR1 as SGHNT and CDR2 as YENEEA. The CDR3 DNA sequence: TGTGCCAGCAGCTTACTAGCGGGCGGCAATGAGCAGTTCTTC. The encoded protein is CASSLLAGGNEQFF.

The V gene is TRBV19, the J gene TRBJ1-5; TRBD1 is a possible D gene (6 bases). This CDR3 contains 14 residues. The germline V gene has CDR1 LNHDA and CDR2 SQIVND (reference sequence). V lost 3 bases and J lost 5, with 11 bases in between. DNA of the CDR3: TGTGCCAGTAGTATCGCAGGGGTCGATCAGCCCCAGCATTTT. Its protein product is CASSIAGVDQPQHF. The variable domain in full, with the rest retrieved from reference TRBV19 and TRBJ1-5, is DGGITQSPKYLFRKEGQNVTLSCEQNLNHDAMYWYRQDPGQGLRLIYYSQIVNDFQKGDIAEGYSVSREKKESFPLTVTSAQKNPTAFYLCASSIAGVDQPQHFGDGTRLSIL.

Written as DNA, the CDR3 is TGCAGCGTTGGGCAGGGTCGCGAGCAGTACTTC. It is translated as CSVGQGREQYF. The V gene is TRBV29-1, the J gene TRBJ2-7; D may be TRBD1 (5 bases). V lost 4 bases to trimming and J lost 6 bases, with 10 bases between them. Germline V gives CDR1 SQVTM, CDR2 ANQGSEA. This CDR3 contains 11 residues.

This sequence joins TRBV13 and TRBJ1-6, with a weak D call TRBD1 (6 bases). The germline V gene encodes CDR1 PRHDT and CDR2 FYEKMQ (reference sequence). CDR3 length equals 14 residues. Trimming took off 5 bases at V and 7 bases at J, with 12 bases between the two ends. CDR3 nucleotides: TGTGCCAGCAGCGCCCGACAGGCGAATTCACCCCTCCACTTT. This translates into CASSARQANSPLHF.

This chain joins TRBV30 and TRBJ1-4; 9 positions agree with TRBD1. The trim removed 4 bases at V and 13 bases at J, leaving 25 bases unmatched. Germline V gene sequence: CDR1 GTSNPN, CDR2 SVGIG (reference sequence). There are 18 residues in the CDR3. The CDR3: CAWNHGTGPTGGQGTLFF. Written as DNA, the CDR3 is TGTGCCTGGAATCACGGGACAGGGCCTACAGGGGGCCAAGGCACACTGTTTTTT.

CDR3 DNA: TGTGCCAGCAGTTACGATACGGCAGGGGGATCGGATACGCAGTATTTT. Protein sequence: CASSYDTAGGSDTQYF. The rearrangement links TRBV6-5 to TRBJ2-3, with 7 bases lining up with TRBD1. Germline CDR1 is MNHEY and CDR2 is SVGAGI. The CDR3 extends over 16 amino acids. Trimming cost V 2 bases and J 6 bases; bases outside gene matches: 11.

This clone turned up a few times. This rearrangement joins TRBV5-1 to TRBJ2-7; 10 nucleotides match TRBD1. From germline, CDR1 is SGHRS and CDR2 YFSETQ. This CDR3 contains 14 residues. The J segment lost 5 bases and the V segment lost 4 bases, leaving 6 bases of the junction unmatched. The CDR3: CASSPRDRGHEQYF. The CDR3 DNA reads TGCGCCAGCAGCCCCCGGGACAGGGGTCACGAGCAGTACTTC.

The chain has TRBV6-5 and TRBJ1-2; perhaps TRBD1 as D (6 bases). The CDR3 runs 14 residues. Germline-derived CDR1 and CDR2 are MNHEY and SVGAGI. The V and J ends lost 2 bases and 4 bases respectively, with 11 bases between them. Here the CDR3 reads CASSYRDRSYGYTF. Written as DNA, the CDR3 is TGTGCCAGCAGTTACCGAGACAGGTCCTATGGCTACACCTTC.

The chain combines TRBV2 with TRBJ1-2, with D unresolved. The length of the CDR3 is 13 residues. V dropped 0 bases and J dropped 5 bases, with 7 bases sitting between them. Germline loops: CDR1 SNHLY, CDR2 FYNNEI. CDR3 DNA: TGTGCCAGCAGTGAAGCGCTTCGGTATGGCTACACCTTC. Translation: CASSEALRYGYTF.

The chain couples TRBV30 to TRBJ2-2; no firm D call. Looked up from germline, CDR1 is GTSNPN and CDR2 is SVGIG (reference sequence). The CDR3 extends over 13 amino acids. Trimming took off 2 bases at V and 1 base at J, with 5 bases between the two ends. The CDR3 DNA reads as TGTGCCTGGAGTCTCGGGAACACCGGGGAGCTGTTTTTT. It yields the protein CAWSLGNTGELFF.

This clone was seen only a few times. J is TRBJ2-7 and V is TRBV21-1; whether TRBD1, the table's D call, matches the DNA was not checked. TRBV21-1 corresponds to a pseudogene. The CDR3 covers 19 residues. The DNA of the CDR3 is TGTGCCAGCAGCAAAGGCAAAGGTGAGGACAGACTAATAATCTACGAGCAGTACTTC. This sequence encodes CASSKGKGEDRLIIYEQYF.

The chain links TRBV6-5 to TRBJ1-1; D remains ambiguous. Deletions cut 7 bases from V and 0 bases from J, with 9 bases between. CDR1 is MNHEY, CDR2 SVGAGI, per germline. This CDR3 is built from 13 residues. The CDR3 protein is CASIRGLNTEAFF. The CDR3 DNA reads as TGTGCCAGCATACGGGGATTGAACACTGAAGCTTTCTTT.

The CDR3 coding sequence is TGCGCCAGCAGTGACATGGGATTAACCAGGGGGCCTGACACTGAAGCTTTCTTT. Protein sequence: CASSDMGLTRGPDTEAFF. This chain joins TRBV10-2 and TRBJ1-1; 8 positions match TRBD1. The length of the CDR3 is 18 residues. CDR1 and CDR2 from the germline V gene are WSHSY and SAAADI. Losses at the gene ends were 3 bases for V and 3 bases for J; bases not matched to a gene: 15.

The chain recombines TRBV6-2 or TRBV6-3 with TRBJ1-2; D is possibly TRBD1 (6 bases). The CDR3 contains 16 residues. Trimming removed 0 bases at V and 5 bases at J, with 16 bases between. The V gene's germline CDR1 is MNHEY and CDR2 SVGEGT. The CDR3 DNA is TGTGCCAGCAGTTACTCTGGACAGCGAGCCCTATATGGCTACACCTTC. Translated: CASSYSGQRALYGYTF.

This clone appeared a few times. CDR3 protein: CSVEGRQGIGEQFF. CDR3 nucleotides: TGCAGCGTTGAAGGGAGACAGGGGATCGGTGAGCAGTTCTTC. The rearrangement uses TRBV29-1 and TRBJ2-1; 8 nucleotides match TRBD1. This CDR3 contains 14 residues. J gave up 9 bases and V 1 base, and 8 bases lay outside the gene matches. CDR1 and CDR2 from the germline V gene are SQVTM and ANQGSEA.

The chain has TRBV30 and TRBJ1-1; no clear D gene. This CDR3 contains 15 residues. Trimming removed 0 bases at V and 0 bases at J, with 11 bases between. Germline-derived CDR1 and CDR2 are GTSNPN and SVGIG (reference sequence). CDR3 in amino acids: CAWSVEVGMNTEAFF. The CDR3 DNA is TGTGCCTGGAGTGTAGAGGTTGGTATGAACACTGAAGCTTTCTTT.